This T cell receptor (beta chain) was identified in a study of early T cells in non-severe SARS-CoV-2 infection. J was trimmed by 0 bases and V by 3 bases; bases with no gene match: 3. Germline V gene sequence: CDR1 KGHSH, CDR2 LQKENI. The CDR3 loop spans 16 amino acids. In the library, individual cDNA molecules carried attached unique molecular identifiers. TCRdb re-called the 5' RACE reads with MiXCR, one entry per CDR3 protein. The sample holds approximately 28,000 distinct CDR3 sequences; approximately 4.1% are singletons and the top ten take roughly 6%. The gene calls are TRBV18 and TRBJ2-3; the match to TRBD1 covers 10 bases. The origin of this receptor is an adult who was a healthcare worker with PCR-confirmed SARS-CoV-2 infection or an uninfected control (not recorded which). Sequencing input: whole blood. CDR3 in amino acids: CASSPTGGDSTDTQYF. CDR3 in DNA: TGTGCCAGCTCACCGACAGGGGGCGACAGCACAGATACGCAGTATTTT.